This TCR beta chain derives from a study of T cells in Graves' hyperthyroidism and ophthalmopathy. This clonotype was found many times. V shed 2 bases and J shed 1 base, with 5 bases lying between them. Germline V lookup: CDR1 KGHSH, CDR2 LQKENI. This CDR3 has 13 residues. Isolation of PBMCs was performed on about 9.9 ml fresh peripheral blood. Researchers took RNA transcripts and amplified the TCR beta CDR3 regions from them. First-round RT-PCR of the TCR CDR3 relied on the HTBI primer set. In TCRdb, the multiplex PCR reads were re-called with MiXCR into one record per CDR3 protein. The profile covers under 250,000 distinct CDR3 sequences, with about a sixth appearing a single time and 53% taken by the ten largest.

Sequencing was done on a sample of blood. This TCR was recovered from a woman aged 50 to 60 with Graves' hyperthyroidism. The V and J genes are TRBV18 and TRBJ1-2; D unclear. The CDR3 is CASSPGYNYGYTF. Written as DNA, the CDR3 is TGTGCCAGCTCACCAGGGTATAACTATGGCTACACCTTC. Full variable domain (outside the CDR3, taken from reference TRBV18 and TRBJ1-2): NAGVMQNPRHLVRRRGQEARLRCSPMKGHSHVYWYRQLPEEGLKFMVYLQKENIIDESGMPKERFSAEFPKEGPSILRIQQVVRGDSAAYFCASSPGYNYGYTFGSGTRLTVV.